Shown below are 14 T cell receptor beta chains from a single sample sequenced in a study of monozygotic twins with inflammatory bowel disease. Using the 5' RACE reads, TCRdb records one entry per CDR3 protein without DNA. The sample table sets out more than 300,000 distinct CDR3 sequences. Sequenced material: blood. The source of these receptors is a human donor with ulcerative colitis or Crohn's disease, or a healthy co-twin of an affected twin (not recorded which).

The chain carries TRBV20-1 and TRBJ1-2. The CDR3 has 14 amino acids. Germline CDR1 reads DFQATT; CDR2 reads SNEGSKA (reference sequence). CDR3 region: CSARDVGRSYGYTF.

The chain joins TRBV5-1 to TRBJ2-7; the D call from TCRdb, TRBD1, cannot be confirmed without DNA. This CDR3 contains 14 residues. Germline V lookup: CDR1 SGHRS, CDR2 YFSETQ. The CDR3 reads CASSLVGTRTEQYF. Using reference TRBV5-1 and TRBJ2-7 for the parts outside the CDR3, the full variable domain is KAGVTQTPRYLIKTRGQQVTLSCSPISGHRSVSWYQQTPGQGLQFLFEYFSETQRNKGNFPGRFSGRQFSNSRSEMNVSTLELGDSALYLCASSLVGTRTEQYFGPGTRLTVT.

The chain is built from TRBV11-2 and TRBJ2-5; TCRdb's D gene call, TRBD1, goes unchecked for lack of DNA. Germline V gene lookup returns CDR1 SGHAT and CDR2 FQNNGV. There are 18 residues in the CDR3. The CDR3 protein is CASSLKIGTGGYQETQYF. Full variable domain (remainder filled in from reference TRBV11-2 and TRBJ2-5): EAGVAQSPRYKIIEKRQSVAFWCNPISGHATLYWYQQILGQGPKLLIQFQNNGVVDDSQLPKDRFSAERLKGVDSTLKIQPAKLEDSAVYLCASSLKIGTGGYQETQYFGPGTRLLVL.

V gene TRBV6-2 or TRBV6-3 combines with J gene TRBJ2-7; checking the TCRdb D call of TRBD1 is not possible without DNA. This CDR3 contains 14 residues. From germline, CDR1 is MNHEY and CDR2 SVGEGT. The chain's CDR3 is CASSYGDIYYEQYF.

This chain links TRBV6-5 with TRBJ2-5. The CDR3 totals 16 residues. Germline lookup yields CDR1 MNHEY and CDR2 SVGAGI. CDR3: CASSLGPTRRQETQYF.

The V and J genes are TRBV6-2 or TRBV6-3 and TRBJ1-6; TCRdb's D call, TRBD1, is unchecked because there is no DNA. The CDR3 spans 20 residues. Looked up from germline, CDR1 is MNHEY and CDR2 is SVGEGT. The CDR3 sequence is CASSYSSMLLGQSYNSPLHF.

CDR3 region: CSARGSRWETQYF. The V call is TRBV20-1, the J call TRBJ2-5. Looked up from germline, CDR1 is DFQATT and CDR2 is SNEGSKA (reference sequence). The CDR3 totals 13 residues.

The CDR3: CASSFSLAGAHTQYF. The chain carries TRBV7-9 and TRBJ2-3; no DNA is available, so the TRBD2 call from TCRdb remains unchecked. The CDR3 runs to 15 residues. Germline V gives CDR1 SEHNR, CDR2 FQNEAQ (reference sequence).

The CDR3: CASSQDARTYEQYF. The genes are TRBV4-3 and TRBJ2-7. CDR3 length: 14 amino acids. The germline V gene has CDR1 LGHNA and CDR2 YSLEER.

The chain couples TRBV12-3 or TRBV12-4 to TRBJ2-1; TCRdb's D gene call, TRBD2, goes unchecked for lack of DNA. CDR3 length: 15 residues. This chain's CDR3 is CASTATSGGYNEQFF.

This chain connects TRBV4-1 to TRBJ2-1; TCRdb's D call of TRBD1 is untestable without DNA. The CDR3 runs to 18 residues. Germline-derived CDR1 and CDR2 are MGHRA and YSYEKL. CDR3 in amino acids: CASSQVLQGAPPYNEQFF.

This chain uses TRBV5-6 with TRBJ1-2; as DNA is missing, the TRBD1 call by TCRdb cannot be tested. The CDR3 loop spans 16 amino acids. The germline V gene encodes CDR1 SGHDT and CDR2 YYEEEE. CDR3: CASSIGFWDSVDGYTF.

J is TRBJ2-6 and V is TRBV27. This CDR3 has 13 amino acids. Looked up from germline, CDR1 is MNHEY and CDR2 is SMNVEV (reference sequence). The CDR3: CASSSTGANVLTF. Full variable domain (rest looked up from reference TRBV27 and TRBJ2-6): EAQVTQNPRYLITVTGKKLTVTCSQNMNHEYMSWYRQDPGLGLRQIYYSMNVEVTDKGDVPEGYKVSRKEKRNFPLILESPSPNQTSLYFCASSSTGANVLTFGAGSRLTVL.

The gene calls are TRBV7-2 and TRBJ2-7; the D call of TRBD1 rests on TCRdb alone, since no DNA is present to check it. This CDR3 comprises 15 residues. Per the germline V gene, CDR1 is SGHTA and CDR2 is FQGNSA. Here the CDR3 reads CASSLAGTGLYEQYF.